This T cell receptor (beta chain) was observed in a study of T cell responses to AZD1222 COVID-19 vaccine. Study at large: The study pooled second doses at about 4 or about 12 weeks. Study-wide results and caveats: The number of AZD1222 recipients seropositive at baseline was only five to seven. Spike-specific TCR breadth and depth grew following two AZD1222 doses.

Libraries were prepared by immunoSEQ multiplex PCR; TCRdb keeps only in-frame clonotypes and omits some of them. The top ten hold over 2% of the sample, which has over 75,000 clones, over 85% seen once. A few counts support this clone. No antigen is known for it. The germline gives CDR1 GTSNPN, CDR2 SVGIG (reference sequence). The CDR3 is made up of 12 amino acids. Trimming left V 4 bases short and J 7 bases short, with 13 bases between. J is TRBJ1-2 and V is TRBV30; D is undetermined. Here the sequenced sample was peripheral blood, taken on day 0 of AZD1222 vaccination. This clonotype was sampled from an adult in good health. CDR3: CAWTLAPSGYTF. CDR3 sequence (DNA): TGTGCCTGGACCCTCGCCCCCTCTGGCTACACCTTC.